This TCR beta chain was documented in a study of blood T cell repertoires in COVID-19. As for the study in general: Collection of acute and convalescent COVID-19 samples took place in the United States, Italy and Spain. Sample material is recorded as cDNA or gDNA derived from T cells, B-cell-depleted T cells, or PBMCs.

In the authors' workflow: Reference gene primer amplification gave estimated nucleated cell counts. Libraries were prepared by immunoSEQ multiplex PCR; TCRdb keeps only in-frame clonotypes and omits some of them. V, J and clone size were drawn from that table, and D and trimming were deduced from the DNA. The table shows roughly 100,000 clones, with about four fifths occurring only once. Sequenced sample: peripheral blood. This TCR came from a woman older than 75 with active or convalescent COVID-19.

CDR3 DNA sequence: TGTGCCAGCAGCATCCTAGCGGGAGGGCCCTATCTTGAGCAGTTCTTC. Encoded protein: CASSILAGGPYLEQFF. V is TRBV21-1 and J is TRBJ2-1; the D call of TRBD2 is as the table states it, not checked on the DNA. TRBV21-1 is noted as a pseudogene. The CDR3 is 16 residues long.